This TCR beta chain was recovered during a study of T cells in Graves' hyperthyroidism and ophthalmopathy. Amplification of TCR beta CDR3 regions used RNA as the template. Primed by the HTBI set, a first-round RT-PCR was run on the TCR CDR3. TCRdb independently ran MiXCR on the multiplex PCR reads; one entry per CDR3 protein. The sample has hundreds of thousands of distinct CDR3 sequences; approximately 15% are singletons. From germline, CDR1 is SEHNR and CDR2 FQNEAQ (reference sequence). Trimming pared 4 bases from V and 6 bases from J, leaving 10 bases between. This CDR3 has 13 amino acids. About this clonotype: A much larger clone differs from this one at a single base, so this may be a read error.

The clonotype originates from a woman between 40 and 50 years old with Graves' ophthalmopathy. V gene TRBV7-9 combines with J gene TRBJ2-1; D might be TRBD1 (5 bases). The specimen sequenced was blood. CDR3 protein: CASSWRQSNEQFF. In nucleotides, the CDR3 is TGTGCCAGCAGCTGGAGACAGAGCAATGAGCAGTTCTTC.